Listed here is a single T cell receptor beta chain. Its target is not known. The junction departs from the called germline gene at one end, perhaps through a read error. The data derive from a study of cytomegalovirus exposure and HLA in healthy donors. The CDR3 runs to 16 residues. Germline V gives CDR1 SSHAT, CDR2 FNYEAQ (reference sequence). Study results and limitations: Within a later analysis, the majority of CMV-associated TCR beta chains appeared HLA-restricted.

Primers included in the PCR were 60 Vbeta and 13 Jbeta primers. Under the authors' procedure: In a later analysis, of 80 million or so unique beta chains, about 12 million appeared in at least two donors. Assay used: immunoSEQ multiplex PCR; TCRdb lists only in-frame clones, some missing. The V and J calls and clone size are taken from that table; D and trimming were inferred from the DNA. The data contain fewer than 150,000 clones, 70% to 80% of them seen just once; the ten biggest clones take up 5% to 6%. The source of this sequence is a woman aged 25 to 45 in good health and CMV-seropositive. Sequencing was performed on PBMCs. The chain is built from TRBV7-7 and TRBJ2-1, with 11 bases matching TRBD2. In DNA form, the CDR3 reads TGTGCTAGCAGCTCCCTTAGCGGGGGGGCCGCGGATGAGCAGTTCTTC. It translates to CASSSLSGGAADEQFF.